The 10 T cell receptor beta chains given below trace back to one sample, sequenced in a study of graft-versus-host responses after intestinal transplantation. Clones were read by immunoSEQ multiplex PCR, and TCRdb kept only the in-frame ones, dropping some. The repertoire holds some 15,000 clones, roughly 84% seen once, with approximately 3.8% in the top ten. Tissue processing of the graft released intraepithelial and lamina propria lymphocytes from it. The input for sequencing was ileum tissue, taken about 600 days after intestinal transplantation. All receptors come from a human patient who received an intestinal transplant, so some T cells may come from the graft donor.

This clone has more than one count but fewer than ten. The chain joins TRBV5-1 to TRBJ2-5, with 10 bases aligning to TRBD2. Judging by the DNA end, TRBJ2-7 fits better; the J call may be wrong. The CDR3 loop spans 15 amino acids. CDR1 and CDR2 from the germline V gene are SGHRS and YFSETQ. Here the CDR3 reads CASSLNSGGLYEQYF. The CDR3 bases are TGCGCCAGCAGCTTGAATAGCGGGGGGTTATACGAGCAGTACTTC.

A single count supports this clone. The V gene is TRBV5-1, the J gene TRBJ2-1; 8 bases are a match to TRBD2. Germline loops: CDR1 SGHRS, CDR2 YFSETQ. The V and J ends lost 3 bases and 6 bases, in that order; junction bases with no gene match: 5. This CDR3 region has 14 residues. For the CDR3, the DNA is TGCGCCAGCAGCTCGGGACTAGAAGGCAATGAGCAGTTCTTC. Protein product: CASSSGLEGNEQFF. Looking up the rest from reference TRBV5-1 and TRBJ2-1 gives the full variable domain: KAGVTQTPRYLIKTRGQQVTLSCSPISGHRSVSWYQQTPGQGLQFLFEYFSETQRNKGNFPGRFSGRQFSNSRSEMNVSTLELGDSALYLCASSSGLEGNEQFFGPGTRLTVL.

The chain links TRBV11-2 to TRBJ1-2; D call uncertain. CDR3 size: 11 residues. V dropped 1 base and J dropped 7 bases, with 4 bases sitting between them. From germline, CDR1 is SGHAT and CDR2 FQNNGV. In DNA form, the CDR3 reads TGTGCCAGCAGCTTAGGCCGTGGCTACACCTTC. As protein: CASSLGRGYTF.

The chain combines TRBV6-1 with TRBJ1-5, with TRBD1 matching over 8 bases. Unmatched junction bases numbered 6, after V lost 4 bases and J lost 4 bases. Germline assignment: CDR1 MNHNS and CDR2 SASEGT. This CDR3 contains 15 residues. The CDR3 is CASSARTGPNQPQHF. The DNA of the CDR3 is TGTGCCAGCAGTGCCCGGACAGGGCCTAATCAGCCCCAGCATTTT.

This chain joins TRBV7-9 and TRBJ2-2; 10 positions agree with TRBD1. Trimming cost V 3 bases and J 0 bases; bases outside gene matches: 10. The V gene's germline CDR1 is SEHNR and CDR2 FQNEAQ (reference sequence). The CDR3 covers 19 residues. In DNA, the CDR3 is TGTGCCAGCAGCTTCAGACAGGGGGCGTTGGAAACGAACACCGGGGAGCTGTTTTTT. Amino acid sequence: CASSFRQGALETNTGELFF. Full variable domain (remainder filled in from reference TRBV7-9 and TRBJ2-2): DTGVSQNPRHKITKRGQNVTFRCDPISEHNRLYWYRQTLGQGPEFLTYFQNEAQLEKSRLLSDRFSAERPKGSFSTLEIQRTEQGDSAMYLCASSFRQGALETNTGELFFGEGSRLTVL.

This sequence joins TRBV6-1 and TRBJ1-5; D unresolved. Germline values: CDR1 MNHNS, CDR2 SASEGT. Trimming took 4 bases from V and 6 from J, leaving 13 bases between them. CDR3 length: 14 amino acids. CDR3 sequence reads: CASSAWYPLQPQHF. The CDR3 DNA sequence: TGTGCCAGCAGTGCGTGGTACCCACTTCAGCCCCAGCATTTT.

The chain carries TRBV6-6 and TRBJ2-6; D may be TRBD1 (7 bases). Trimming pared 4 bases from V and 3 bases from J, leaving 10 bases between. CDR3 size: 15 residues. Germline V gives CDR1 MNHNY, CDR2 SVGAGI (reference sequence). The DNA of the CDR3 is TGTGCCAGCAGTTGGCAGGGGGGTGGGGCCAACGTCCTGACTTTC. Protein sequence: CASSWQGGGANVLTF.

The CDR3 protein is CASSLGGGACEQYF. The CDR3 bases are TGTGCCAGCAGCTTAGGCGGGGGGGCATGCGAGCAGTACTTC. The chain combines TRBV7-2 with TRBJ2-7; 9 bases fit TRBD2. The V and J ends lost 1 base and 6 bases, in that order; junction bases with no gene match: 4. Germline CDR1 is SGHTA and CDR2 is FQGNSA. The CDR3 has 14 amino acids.

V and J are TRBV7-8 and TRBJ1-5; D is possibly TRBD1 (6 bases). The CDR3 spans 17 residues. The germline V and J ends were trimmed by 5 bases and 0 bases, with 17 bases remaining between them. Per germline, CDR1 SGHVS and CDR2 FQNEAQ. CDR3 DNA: TGTGCCAGCAGCCCCGGGACAACGTTACATAGCAATCAGCCCCAGCATTTT. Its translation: CASSPGTTLHSNQPQHF. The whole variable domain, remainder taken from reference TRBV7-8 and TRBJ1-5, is GAGVSQSPRYKVAKRGQDVALRCDPISGHVSLFWYQQALGQGPEFLTYFQNEAQLDKSGLPSDRFFAERPEGSVSTLKIQRTQQEDSAVYLCASSPGTTLHSNQPQHFGDGTRLSIL.

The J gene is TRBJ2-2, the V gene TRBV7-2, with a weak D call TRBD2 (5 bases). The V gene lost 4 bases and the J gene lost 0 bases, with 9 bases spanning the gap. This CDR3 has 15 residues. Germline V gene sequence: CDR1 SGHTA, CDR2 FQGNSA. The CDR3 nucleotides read TGTGCCAGCAGCTCATTACTAGCGAACACCGGGGAGCTGTTTTTT. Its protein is CASSSLLANTGELFF.